This TCR beta chain was retrieved from a study of blood T cell repertoires in COVID-19. About the research overall: The United States, Italy and Spain were the sources of the acute and convalescent COVID-19 samples. Sample material is recorded as cDNA or gDNA derived from T cells, B-cell-depleted T cells, or PBMCs.

Per the study methods: Counts of nucleated cells, estimated from reference gene primer amplification, were obtained. Method: immunoSEQ multiplex PCR; TCRdb's copy keeps in-frame clones and lacks some. V and J calls and clone size are those listed in that table; D and trimming were worked out from the DNA. This table holds 130,000 to 150,000 clones, just under 90% found once. CDR3 size: 14 residues. CDR1 and CDR2 from the germline V gene are MNHEY and SVGAGI. Trimming removed 6 bases from V and 3 bases from J, with 15 bases in between. V gene TRBV6-5 combines with J gene TRBJ2-7, with D perhaps TRBD1 (6 bases). This receptor was identified in a woman between 45 and 65 years old with active or convalescent COVID-19. The specimen was peripheral blood. The chain's CDR3 is CASSLQGYFYEQYF. The CDR3 coding sequence is TGTGCCAGCAGCTTACAGGGATACTTCTACGAGCAGTACTTC.